This T cell receptor beta chain emerged from a study of PD-1 blockade in classical Hodgkin lymphoma. In every patient, relapse followed autologous stem cell transplantation, while exposure to brentuximab vedotin differed. The data were produced by immunoSEQ multiplex PCR, yet TCRdb's version contains in-frame clones alone and is incomplete. The table has roughly 140,000 clones, 78% seen once. The clonotype was recovered from a human donor with classical Hodgkin lymphoma. Sequencing used peripheral blood mononuclear cells (PBMCs), obtained before the second cycle of nivolumab.

CDR3 sequence: CASSEDRGYGYTF. CDR3 coding DNA: TGTGCCAGCAGTGAGGACAGGGGCTATGGCTACACCTTC. The V call is TRBV2, the J call TRBJ1-2; 9 bases agree with TRBD1. The CDR3 is made up of 13 amino acids. Germline assignment: CDR1 SNHLY and CDR2 FYNNEI. The V and J ends lost 3 bases and 4 bases, in that order; junction bases with no gene match: 0.